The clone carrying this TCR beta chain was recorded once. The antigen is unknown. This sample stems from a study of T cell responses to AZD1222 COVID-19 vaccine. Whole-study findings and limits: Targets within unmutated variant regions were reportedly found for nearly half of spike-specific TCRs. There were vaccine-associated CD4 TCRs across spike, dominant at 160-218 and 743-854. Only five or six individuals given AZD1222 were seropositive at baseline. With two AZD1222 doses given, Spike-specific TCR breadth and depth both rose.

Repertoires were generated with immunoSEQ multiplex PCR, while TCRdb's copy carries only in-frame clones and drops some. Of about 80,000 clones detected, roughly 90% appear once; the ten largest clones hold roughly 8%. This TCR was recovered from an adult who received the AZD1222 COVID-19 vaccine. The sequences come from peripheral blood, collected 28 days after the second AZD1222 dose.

The CDR3 here is CSVERNNYGYTF. In DNA, the CDR3 is TGCAGCGTTGAACGCAATAACTATGGCTACACCTTC. This chain uses TRBV29-1 with TRBJ1-2; D gene ambiguous. V lost 2 bases, J lost 1 base, and 5 bases lay in between. The CDR3 is 12 amino acids. The germline gives CDR1 SQVTM, CDR2 ANQGSEA.